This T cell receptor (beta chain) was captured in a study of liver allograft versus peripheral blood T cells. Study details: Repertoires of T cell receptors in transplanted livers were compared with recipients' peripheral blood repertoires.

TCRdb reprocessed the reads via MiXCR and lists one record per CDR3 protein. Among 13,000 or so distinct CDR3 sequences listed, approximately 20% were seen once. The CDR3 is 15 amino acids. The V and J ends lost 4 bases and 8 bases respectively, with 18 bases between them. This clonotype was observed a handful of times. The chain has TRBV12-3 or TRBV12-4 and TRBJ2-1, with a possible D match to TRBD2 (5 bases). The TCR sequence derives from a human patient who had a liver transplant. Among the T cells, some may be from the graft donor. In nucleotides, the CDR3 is TGTGCCAGCAGTTCCATACTAGTCTCATACGATGAGCAGTTCTTC. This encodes CASSSILVSYDEQFF.